This TCR beta chain is drawn from a study of blood T cell repertoires in COVID-19 (dated by TCRdb to the early 2020s). Study-wide context: Samples from collaborators originated in the United States, Italy and Spain and spanned both the acute and convalescent phases of COVID-19. The material from the prospective study consisted of cDNA or gDNA derived from T cells, B-cell-depleted T cells, or PBMCs. Subjects who had been exposed to COVID-19, were actively infected with it, or had recovered from it provided the deeply sampled blood TCRbeta repertoires that made up the dataset. The repertoires were released in a freely available public database intended as a resource for research on the immune response to SARS-CoV-2. Samples were obtained from the ongoing ImmuneRACE study (first 160 participants) and from about 1,300 subjects provided by 6 global collaborators. The sample metadata nearly always contained a de-identified subject ID, COVID-19 status, age in years and sex. Where available, HLA class I and class II types were obtained from metadata supplied by the sample provider rather than from assay-based typing.

V is cut by 3 bases and J by 2 bases, and the space between the germline ends is 13 bases. Spanning cysteine to phenylalanine, the CDR3 consists of 15 amino acids. The CDR3 DNA has 45 bases and is translated from base 1. From a lookup of the germline V gene, CDR1 and CDR2 are MGHRA and YSYEKL. As regards this clone: The antigen this receptor binds is unknown. Within one base of it there is no much larger clone, and no base qualities were kept.

Results the study describes overall, beyond this receptor: The amount of clinical and demographic metadata varied by source and participant and was provided uncurated.

Enrolling through a virtual design, the prospective study's participants ranged in age from about 18 to 100 years and lived across 20 to 30 United States geographic areas. To assign participants to cohorts, the prospective study relied on clinical history that participants themselves reported in a screening survey and a study questionnaire. In the prospective study, whole blood, serum and a nasopharyngeal or oropharyngeal swab were collected from each participant by mobile phlebotomists. Additional blood draws and questionnaires over an approximately 2-month period could optionally be provided by prospective study participants. Blood samples from the prospective study were shipped frozen or at room temperature prior to DNA extraction. TCRbeta CDR3 regions were amplified from genomic DNA by means of the immunoSEQ Assay, a bias-controlled multiplex PCR. Per the authors' processing: Within the assay, amplification of reference gene primers was used to estimate how many nucleated cells each sample contained. To quantify the absolute abundance of each unique TCRbeta CDR3 rearrangement, sequence reads were collapsed and filtered. Productive Simpson clonality was computed per sample as the square root of Simpson's diversity index over productive rearrangements. TCRdb obtained this table from immuneACCESS and retained in-frame rearrangements with V and J assigned. These tables miss some clones; where compared with another copy, unresolved V genes account for less than half of the shortfall, and the remainder is unexplained. V and J calls and clone size follow that table, whereas D and trimming were derived from the DNA. For this sample there are 400,000 to 550,000 clones; about 90% appear just once. The ten largest clones take up roughly 1.9% of the sample.

The chain is encoded by TRBV4-1 joined to TRBJ1-1, with TRBD1 as a weak D call on 6 bases. The sequencing input was PBMCs or T cells enriched from blood (not recorded which). The clonotype comes from a woman between 18 and 29 years old with acute COVID-19. The DNA is TGCGCCAGCAGCCATCCCGGACAGAGAAACACTGAAGCTTTCTTT. Its translation reads: CASSHPGQRNTEAFF.